The 29 T cell receptor beta chains reported below all come from one sample, sequenced in a study of blood T cell repertoires in COVID-19. Sequencing was performed with immunoSEQ multiplex PCR; in TCRdb, only in-frame clones are kept and a portion is missing. The sample holds some 180,000 clones, 70% to 90% seen once. Material: peripheral blood. All receptors derive from a man aged 45-65 years with COVID-19, enrolled during active disease.

The rearrangement links TRBV12-5 to TRBJ1-6; no definite D call. This CDR3 region has 17 residues. V was trimmed by 4 bases and J by 1 base, leaving 14 bases between them. Germline lookup yields CDR1 LGHNT and CDR2 FRNRAP. The CDR3 is CASGYLESWSYNSPLHF. The CDR3 DNA sequence: TGTGCTAGTGGTTACCTGGAGTCCTGGTCCTATAATTCACCCCTCCACTTT.

CDR3 DNA: TGTGCCAGCTCACGCCCCGGACTAGTTGACGAGCAGTACTTC. This sequence encodes CASSRPGLVDEQYF. The gene calls are TRBV18 and TRBJ2-7; 7 bases fit TRBD2. The trim removed 4 bases at V and 5 bases at J, leaving 8 bases unmatched. Germline values: CDR1 KGHSH, CDR2 LQKENI. This CDR3 is built from 14 residues.

The chain recombines TRBV5-4 with TRBJ2-7; D is possibly TRBD2 (6 bases). Trimming removed 4 bases at V and 2 bases at J, with 16 bases between. The CDR3 spans 15 residues. From germline, CDR1 is SGHNT and CDR2 YYREEE (reference sequence). This chain's CDR3 is CASSRWGGAAYEQYF. In nucleotides, the CDR3 is TGTGCCAGCAGCCGCTGGGGCGGGGCGGCCTACGAGCAGTACTTC.

The chain uses TRBV7-9 and TRBJ2-7, with 10 bases fitting TRBD2. This CDR3 is built from 13 residues. Germline CDR1 is SEHNR and CDR2 is FQNEAQ (reference sequence). V lost 8 bases and J lost 7; bases outside the gene matches: 8. The CDR3 sequence is CASGTSGTNEQYF. The DNA for the CDR3 is TGTGCCAGCGGCACTAGCGGGACCAATGAGCAGTACTTC.

In this sample, this clone turned up a few times. V gene TRBV27 combines with J gene TRBJ2-7, with D perhaps TRBD2 (5 bases). The CDR3 is made up of 16 amino acids. The V end lost 2 bases, the J end lost 2 bases, and 16 bases lay between the germline ends. The germline V gene has CDR1 MNHEY and CDR2 SMNVEV (reference sequence). CDR3 amino acids: CASSLGLPGWAYEQYF. For the CDR3, the DNA is TGTGCCAGCAGTTTAGGTCTCCCGGGATGGGCCTACGAGCAGTACTTC.

This chain joins TRBV9 and TRBJ1-4, with D tentatively TRBD1 (5 bases). The CDR3 has 18 amino acids. Germline V gene lookup returns CDR1 SGDLS and CDR2 YYNGEE. The V gene lost 0 bases and the J gene lost 1 base, with 16 bases spanning the gap. The CDR3 DNA reads as TGTGCCAGCAGCGTAGCTACCGGTACAGGTCTAACTAATGAAAAACTGTTTTTT. Translating gives CASSVATGTGLTNEKLFF.

The rearrangement joins TRBV27 to TRBJ2-1; possibly TRBD2 for D (5 bases). CDR1 is MNHEY, CDR2 SMNVEV, per germline (reference sequence). The CDR3 is 14 residues long. Here the CDR3 reads CASSELDSYNEQFF. The CDR3 bases are TGTGCGTCCTCCGAACTAGACTCCTACAATGAGCAGTTCTTC.

The rearrangement joins TRBV7-3 to TRBJ2-3, with 8 bases identical to TRBD1. V lost 4 bases to trimming and J lost 5 bases; unmatched junction nucleotides: 8. The CDR3 totals 15 residues. Per the germline V gene, CDR1 is SGHTA and CDR2 is FQGTGA. CDR3 protein: CASSSRGRWEDTQYF. As DNA, the CDR3 is TGTGCCAGCAGCTCCAGGGGGCGCTGGGAAGATACGCAGTATTTT.

CDR3 bases: TGTGCCAGCAGCTTAACAGGGGTTCCAGTCCATGAGCAGTTCTTC. It codes for CASSLTGVPVHEQFF. The chain recombines TRBV7-3 with TRBJ2-1; maybe TRBD1 (5 bases). CDR1 SGHTA and CDR2 FQGTGA come from the germline V gene. The CDR3 runs to 15 residues. V dropped 0 bases and J dropped 8 bases, with 14 bases sitting between them.

J is TRBJ2-3 and V is TRBV19; 13 nucleotides agree with TRBD2. CDR3 length equals 18 residues. Germline V gives CDR1 LNHDA, CDR2 SQIVND (reference sequence). Germline trimming cut 3 bases from V and 3 bases from J; bases unmatched to any gene: 9. This CDR3 reads CASSMLGLAGDHTDTQYF. CDR3 DNA: TGTGCCAGTAGTATGCTAGGACTAGCGGGAGACCATACAGATACGCAGTATTTT.

V usage is TRBV4-1 and J usage is TRBJ2-2; the D gene is possibly TRBD2 (7 bases). The CDR3 is made up of 18 amino acids. Germline V gene lookup returns CDR1 MGHRA and CDR2 YSYEKL. V gave up 7 bases and J gave up 4 bases, with 25 bases separating them. CDR3 sequence: CASTPDGGAVIGTGELFF. The DNA of the CDR3 is TGCGCCAGCACCCCTGATGGGGGGGCAGTAATTGGCACCGGGGAGCTGTTTTTT.

The gene calls are TRBV28 and TRBJ2-7; D possibly corresponds to TRBD2 (5 bases). The CDR3 contains 13 residues. Germline V gene data show CDR1 as MDHEN and CDR2 as SYDVKM. V lost 8 bases, J lost 3 bases, and 14 bases lay in between. CDR3: CASGAPGGYEQYF. CDR3 nucleotide sequence: TGTGCCAGCGGTGCCCCCGGAGGCTACGAGCAGTACTTC.

This clone was seen only a few times. J is TRBJ1-4 and V is TRBV6-5, with TRBD1 identical over 8 bases. The CDR3 spans 13 residues. The V gene's germline CDR1 is MNHEY and CDR2 SVGAGI. V lost 8 bases and J lost 7; bases outside the gene matches: 6. CDR3 sequence reads: CASQDRAIEKLFF. Written as DNA, the CDR3 is TGTGCCAGCCAGGACAGGGCAATTGAAAAACTGTTTTTT.

This rearrangement joins TRBV12-3 or TRBV12-4 to TRBJ1-2; D possibly corresponds to TRBD1 (5 bases). The CDR3 covers 13 residues. Trimming left V 6 bases short and J 7 bases short, with 15 bases between. The CDR3 loop is CASSLGRVRGYTF. CDR3 coding DNA: TGTGCCAGCAGCCTTGGCAGGGTTCGTGGCTACACCTTC.

The chain combines TRBV27 with TRBJ2-3, with 11 bases that match TRBD2. The CDR3 covers 16 residues. V lost 6 bases to trimming and J lost 2 bases; unmatched junction nucleotides: 7. CDR1 MNHEY and CDR2 SMNVEV come from the germline V gene (reference sequence). CDR3 bases: TGTGCCAGCAGAGGGGCTAGCGGGGGGTACACAGATACGCAGTATTTT. It is translated as CASRGASGGYTDTQYF.

V gene TRBV10-3 combines with J gene TRBJ2-3; the D gene is possibly TRBD2 (5 bases). The germline V gene has CDR1 ENHRY and CDR2 SYGVKD. The CDR3 length is 16 residues. Between the trimmed V and J ends, which lost 6 bases and 5 bases, there was a span of 21 bases. The CDR3 loop is CAIRETLAGGGDTQYF. CDR3 nucleotides: TGTGCCATCAGGGAAACCCTAGCTGGAGGAGGAGATACGCAGTATTTT.

J is TRBJ2-6 and V is TRBV3-1 (or the pseudogene TRBV3-2); 9 nucleotides align to TRBD1. V lost 6 bases, J lost 3 bases, and 3 bases stayed unmatched. CDR1 and CDR2 (germline): LGHDT, YNNKEL (reference sequence). This CDR3 comprises 15 residues. CDR3 region: CASRQGAYGANVLTF. The CDR3 DNA follows: TGTGCCAGCAGACAGGGGGCGTATGGGGCCAACGTCCTGACTTTC.

The chain is built from TRBV12-5 and TRBJ1-5; TRBD1 aligns across 7 bases. CDR3 length equals 15 residues. CDR1 and CDR2 (germline): LGHNT, FRNRAP. The V segment lost 7 bases and the J segment 0 bases; nucleotides outside the gene matches: 6. The CDR3 loop reads CASAMGDSSNQPQHF. CDR3 bases: TGTGCTAGTGCCATGGGGGACAGTAGCAATCAGCCCCAGCATTTT.

This chain connects TRBV4-2 to TRBJ2-2; 8 nucleotides align to TRBD1. J gave up 5 bases and V 4 bases, and 9 bases lay outside the gene matches. The CDR3 contains 16 residues. Per the germline V gene, CDR1 is LGHNA and CDR2 is YNFKEQ. This chain's CDR3 is CASSRATGGVTGELFF. As DNA, the CDR3 is TGTGCCAGCAGCCGCGCCACAGGGGGTGTGACCGGGGAGCTGTTTTTT.

This clone was detected ten times or more. The rearrangement uses TRBV3-1 (or the pseudogene TRBV3-2) and TRBJ1-4, with D maybe TRBD1 (5 bases). CDR1 and CDR2 (germline): LGHDT, YNNKEL (reference sequence). The germline V and J ends were trimmed by 5 bases and 6 bases, with 16 bases remaining between them. CDR3 length equals 15 residues. CDR3 bases: TGTGCCAGCAGCTCCTCCTGGGGGGGTGATGAAAAACTGTTTTTT. Its translation: CASSSSWGGDEKLFF.

V usage is TRBV5-1 and J usage is TRBJ2-1, with D possibly matching TRBD1 (6 bases). The V gene's germline CDR1 is SGHRS and CDR2 YFSETQ. V dropped 4 bases and J dropped 2 bases, with 10 bases sitting between them. The CDR3 consists of 14 residues. Here the CDR3 reads CASSSGQTYNEQFF. The DNA of the CDR3 is TGCGCCAGCAGCAGTGGACAGACCTACAATGAGCAGTTCTTC. The full variable domain, in which reference TRBV5-1 and TRBJ2-1 provide the parts outside the CDR3, is KAGVTQTPRYLIKTRGQQVTLSCSPISGHRSVSWYQQTPGQGLQFLFEYFSETQRNKGNFPGRFSGRQFSNSRSEMNVSTLELGDSALYLCASSSGQTYNEQFFGPGTRLTVL.

The rearrangement links TRBV21-1 to TRBJ2-3; the D call of TRBD1 is as the table states it, not checked on the DNA. TRBV21-1 is a pseudogene segment. The CDR3 sequence is 17 residues long. The CDR3 region is CASSKMKWAGDTDTQYF. CDR3 sequence (DNA): TGTGCCAGCAGCAAAATGAAGTGGGCAGGGGACACAGATACGCAGTATTTT.

The chain has TRBV3-1 (or the pseudogene TRBV3-2) and TRBJ2-2; TRBD2 agrees at 14 bases. V dropped 9 bases and J dropped 4; count of bases not matched to a gene: 10. Germline assignment: CDR1 LGHDT and CDR2 YNNKEL (reference sequence). This CDR3 has 17 amino acids. The CDR3 DNA sequence: TGTGCCAGTCCTCCGGCGGGACTAGCGGGGGCCACCGGGGAGCTGTTTTTT. Protein sequence: CASPPAGLAGATGELFF.

The V call is TRBV7-9, the J call TRBJ2-1; TRBD2 agrees at 9 bases. The CDR3 extends over 15 amino acids. Per germline, CDR1 SEHNR and CDR2 FQNEAQ (reference sequence). Germline trimming cut 1 base from V and 5 bases from J; bases unmatched to any gene: 3. DNA of the CDR3: TGTGCCAGCAGCTTAGTGGCTAGCGGGGACAATGAGCAGTTCTTC. It encodes CASSLVASGDNEQFF.

The chain employs TRBV2 and TRBJ2-7, with D hard to call. V lost 2 bases to trimming and J lost 7 bases, with 15 bases between them. This CDR3 contains 14 residues. Germline CDR1 reads SNHLY; CDR2 reads FYNNEI. This CDR3 is CASSEKSLSGEQYF. The CDR3 DNA reads as TGTGCCAGCAGTGAAAAATCCCTCTCGGGTGAGCAGTACTTC.

Note on this clone: Other nucleotide sequences in the sample specify the same CDR3. CDR3 bases: TGTGCCAGCAGCCTACAGGGCAATCAGCCCCAGCATTTT. It is translated as CASSLQGNQPQHF. The V and J genes are TRBV12-3 or TRBV12-4 and TRBJ1-5; possibly TRBD1 for D (5 bases). Between the trimmed V and J ends, which lost 6 bases and 2 bases, there was a span of 8 bases. The CDR3 contains 13 residues.

The chain combines TRBV18 with TRBJ1-4; a possible D gene is TRBD1 (6 bases). Deletions cut 5 bases from V and 3 bases from J, with 16 bases between. The germline gives CDR1 KGHSH, CDR2 LQKENI. The CDR3 is made up of 16 amino acids. The CDR3 here is CASSGIQGTANEKLFF. CDR3 sequence (DNA): TGTGCCAGCTCAGGAATTCAGGGGACGGCTAATGAAAAACTGTTTTTT.

This clone was seen a handful of times. The chain couples TRBV6-2 or TRBV6-3 to TRBJ1-5; 9 positions match TRBD1. CDR3 size: 14 residues. The germline CDR1 and CDR2 sequences are MNHEY and SVGEGT. V shed 2 bases and J 7 bases; nucleotides not matched to a gene: 3. The CDR3 loop is CASSYTTGGQPQHF. CDR3 in DNA: TGTGCCAGCAGTTACACCACAGGGGGCCAGCCCCAGCATTTT.

This clone appeared a few times. The rearrangement links TRBV10-3 to TRBJ2-7; 16 bases agree with TRBD2. The V gene end was trimmed by 5 bases and the J gene end by 0 bases; junction bases not matched to a gene: 10. CDR1 and CDR2 (germline): ENHRY, SYGVKD. The CDR3 spans 19 residues. The CDR3 DNA reads as TGTGCCATCAGTCCATCCTCCGGGACTAGCGGGAGGGCCTCCTACGAGCAGTACTTC. Protein product: CAISPSSGTSGRASYEQYF.